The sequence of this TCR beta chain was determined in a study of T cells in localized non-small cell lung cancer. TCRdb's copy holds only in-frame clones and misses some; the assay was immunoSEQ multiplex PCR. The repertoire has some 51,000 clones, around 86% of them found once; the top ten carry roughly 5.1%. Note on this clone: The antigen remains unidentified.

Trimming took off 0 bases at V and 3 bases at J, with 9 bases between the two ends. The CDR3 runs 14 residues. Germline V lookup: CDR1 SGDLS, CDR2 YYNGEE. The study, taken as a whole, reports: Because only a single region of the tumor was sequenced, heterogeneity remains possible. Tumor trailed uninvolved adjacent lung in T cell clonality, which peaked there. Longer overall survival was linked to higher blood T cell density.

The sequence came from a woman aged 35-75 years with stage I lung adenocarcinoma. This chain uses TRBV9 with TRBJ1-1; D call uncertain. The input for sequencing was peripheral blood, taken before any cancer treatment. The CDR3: CASSVGGADTEAFF. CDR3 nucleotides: TGTGCCAGCAGCGTAGGAGGAGCGGACACTGAAGCTTTCTTT.